In its sample, the clone carrying this TCR beta chain ranks as medium-sized. The target antigen is unknown. The TCR beta CDR3 region was amplified by multiplex PCR employing 32 V and 13 J primers. TCRdb reprocessed the multiplex PCR reads via MiXCR and lists one record per CDR3 protein. Of 2,000 or so distinct CDR3 sequences listed, roughly 30% are singletons. The sample is drawn from a study of immune heterogeneity within non-small cell lung tumors. Study results and limitations: Between one patient and another, high-frequency T-cell receptor beta clonotypes were largely distinct. Multiple tumor sites within a patient showed recurrence of identical dominant CDR3 beta clonotypes; site-unique high-frequency clones were present as well. Local tumor mutational burden and local T-cell repertoire clonality showed a moderate significant correlation, R around 0.32.

At 550 to 700 ng per sample, bulk tumor genomic DNA provided the template. Several biopsies per primary tumor, spaced far apart, were taken during surgery. Undergoing curative surgery were patients whose non-small cell lung cancer was untreated and newly diagnosed. Study donors were patients with a new diagnosis of non-small cell lung cancer who underwent surgery with curative intent. Germline loops: CDR1 WNHNN, CDR2 SYGVQD (reference sequence). CDR3 length: 20 amino acids. Trimming shortened V by 6 bases and J by 5 bases, and 32 bases separated the two germline ends. This receptor was identified in a man aged 60 to 69 with non-small cell lung cancer. The V call is TRBV10-1, the J call TRBJ2-1, with unresolved D. Sequencing was performed on lung tumor tissue. The CDR3 DNA is TGCGCCAGCAGGTCCGTCCGAGCCCGTCATAGTCCCCAAAAGAACAATGAGCAGTTCTTC. This sequence encodes CASRSVRARHSPQKNNEQFF.